This is a list of T cell receptor beta chains from one sample in a study of shared T cell receptors in the human thymus. Assay used: immunoSEQ multiplex PCR; TCRdb lists only in-frame clones, some missing. The top ten hold roughly 0.0097% of the sample, which has hundreds of thousands of clones, around nine tenths seen once. This sample was shared with a second study, whose subject was human thymus T cells.

Material for sequencing was thymocytes. Source of these receptors: a boy under two years old with a congenital heart defect. Both conserved end residues are part of each CDR3. The D gene is left open where the match is weak. Part of the rows lack a size; the others show once, few, many or a class for expanded clones.

TRBJ1-1	TRBV6-1	TRBD1	NA	CASSEGQGATEAFF	TGTGCCAGCAGTGAGGGACAGGGGGCCACTGAAGCTTTCTTT
TRBJ1-1	TRBV5-3	NA	NA	CARSWGRYTEAFF	TGTGCCAGAAGTTGGGGGCGGTACACTGAAGCTTTCTTT
TRBJ2-7	TRBV4-3	NA	NA	CASSPDRGFYEQYF	TGCGCCAGCAGCCCCGACCGGGGGTTCTACGAGCAGTACTTC
TRBJ1-6	TRBV4-1	TRBD1	once	CASSPTRQGYNSPLHF	TGCGCCAGCAGCCCTACCCGACAGGGCTATAATTCACCCCTCCACTTT
TRBJ1-5	TRBV5-6	NA	once	CAGSSDGGLQPQHF	TGTGCCGGCAGCTCGGACGGGGGGCTTCAGCCCCAGCATTTT
TRBJ2-1	TRBV28	TRBD2	NA	CASRRQGKAGGRNEQFF	TGTGCCAGCAGACGACAGGGAAAAGCGGGAGGGCGCAATGAGCAGTTCTTC
TRBJ2-1	TRBV4-2	TRBD1	NA	CASSQRQGYNEQFF	TGTGCCAGCAGCCAGAGACAGGGATACAATGAGCAGTTCTTC
TRBJ1-2	TRBV9	NA	NA	CASSPGIGYTF	TGTGCCAGCAGCCCAGGGATCGGCTACACCTTC
TRBJ2-7	TRBV18	TRBD1	NA	CASSGRDSPYEQYF	TGTGCCAGCTCAGGCCGGGACAGTCCCTACGAGCAGTACTTC
TRBJ2-7	TRBV10-2	NA	NA	CASSGRNRPMDAYEQYF	TGCGCCAGCAGTGGGCGGAACAGGCCAATGGATGCCTACGAGCAGTACTTC
TRBJ2-1	TRBV30	NA	NA	CACPQLGGGNNEQFF	TGTGCCTGTCCTCAATTGGGGGGAGGCAACAATGAGCAGTTCTTC
TRBJ1-2	TRBV18	NA	NA	CASSPGRLQTNYGYTF	TGTGCCAGCTCACCAGGTCGACTCCAGACTAACTATGGCTACACCTTC
TRBJ1-2	TRBV5-1	TRBD1	NA	CASSPEGQGASEGYTF	TGCGCCAGCAGCCCGGAGGGACAGGGGGCTTCAGAGGGCTACACCTTC
TRBJ2-1	TRBV7-9	TRBD2	NA	CASSPRLAGGVYNEQFF	TGTGCCAGCAGCCCGAGACTAGCGGGAGGGGTTTACAATGAGCAGTTCTTC
TRBJ2-7	TRBV18	TRBD2	NA	CASSEGTSGSWEQYF	TGTGCCAGCTCAGAAGGGACTAGCGGGAGTTGGGAGCAGTACTTC
TRBJ1-4	TRBV4-3	TRBD1	NA	CASSQVSDRAGEKLFF	TGCGCCAGCAGCCAAGTCTCAGACAGGGCAGGTGAAAAACTGTTTTTT
TRBJ2-2	TRBV7-3	NA	NA	CASSSEGVTGELFF	TGTGCCAGCAGCTCAGAGGGGGTCACCGGGGAGCTGTTTTTT
TRBJ2-1	TRBV29-1	TRBD2	NA	CSVEGPTSGREQFF	TGCAGCGTTGAAGGCCCGACTAGCGGTAGAGAGCAGTTCTTC
TRBJ2-2	TRBV27	TRBD2	NA	CASSSLAVGAGELFF	TGTGCCAGCAGTTCCCTAGCGGTGGGTGCCGGGGAGCTGTTTTTT
TRBJ2-7	TRBV18	NA	NA	CASSPPDQQDYEQYF	TGTGCCAGCTCACCACCAGATCAACAGGACTACGAGCAGTACTTC
TRBJ1-1	TRBV19	NA	NA	CASIFGGEEEAFF	TGTGCCAGTATCTTCGGCGGGGAAGAAGAAGCTTTCTTT
TRBJ1-3	TRBV5-1	TRBD1	NA	CASSYSGTGDSGNTIYF	TGCGCCAGCAGTTATTCCGGGACAGGCGACTCTGGAAACACCATATATTTT
TRBJ2-7	TRBV28	TRBD2	few	CASSLYLAETYEQYF	TGTGCCAGCAGTTTATACCTAGCGGAGACCTACGAGCAGTACTTC
TRBJ2-5	TRBV30	TRBD2	NA	CAWSEGDKREGKETQYF	TGTGCCTGGAGTGAGGGGGACAAGCGGGAGGGTAAAGAGACCCAGTACTTC
TRBJ1-4	TRBV28	NA	NA	CATSRGRSNEKLFF	TGTGCCACCTCACGGGGGAGGAGTAATGAAAAACTGTTTTTT
TRBJ2-5	TRBV14	TRBD2	NA	CASSHRSGLAVQETQYF	TGTGCCAGCAGCCACCGATCGGGACTAGCCGTACAAGAGACCCAGTACTTC
TRBJ2-7	TRBV7-8	TRBD2	NA	CASSPRLAESYEQYF	TGTGCCAGCAGCCCCAGACTAGCGGAATCCTACGAGCAGTACTTC
TRBJ1-5	TRBV6-1	TRBD1	NA	CASSDEDRPFGNQPQHF	TGTGCCAGCAGTGATGAGGACAGGCCTTTTGGCAATCAGCCCCAGCATTTT
TRBJ2-6	TRBV5-1	NA	NA	CASSLRQSSGANVLTF	TGCGCCAGCAGCTTGAGACAGAGCTCTGGGGCCAACGTCCTGACTTTC
TRBJ2-1	TRBV11-2	TRBD2	NA	CASSLSEREVRKQFF	TGTGCCAGCAGCTTAAGCGAGCGGGAGGTAAGGAAGCAGTTCTTC
TRBJ2-2	TRBV9	TRBD2	NA	CASSPNPGRAFHGELFF	TGTGCCAGCAGCCCAAACCCTGGGAGGGCCTTCCACGGGGAGCTGTTTTTT
TRBJ1-4	TRBV19	NA	NA	CASSIEGTNEKLFF	TGTGCCAGTAGTATCGAGGGAACTAATGAAAAACTGTTTTTT
TRBJ2-5	TRBV6-6	NA	NA	CASIQGSPQETQYF	TGTGCCAGCATCCAGGGTTCTCCCCAAGAGACCCAGTACTTC
TRBJ2-7	TRBV9	NA	NA	CASSGSTRAYEQYF	TGTGCCAGCAGCGGTTCAACCAGGGCCTACGAGCAGTACTTC